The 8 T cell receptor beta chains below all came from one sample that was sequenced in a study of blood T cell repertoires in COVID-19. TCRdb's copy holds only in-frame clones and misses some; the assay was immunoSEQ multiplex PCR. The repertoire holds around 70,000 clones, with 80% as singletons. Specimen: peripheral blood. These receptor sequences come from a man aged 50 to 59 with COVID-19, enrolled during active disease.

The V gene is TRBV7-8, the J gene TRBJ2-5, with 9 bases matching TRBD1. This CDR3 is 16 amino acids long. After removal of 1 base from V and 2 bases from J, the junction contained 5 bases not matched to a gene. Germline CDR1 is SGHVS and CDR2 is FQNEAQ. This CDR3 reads CASSLGTQGAQETQYF. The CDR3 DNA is TGTGCCAGCAGCTTAGGAACACAGGGGGCTCAAGAGACCCAGTACTTC.

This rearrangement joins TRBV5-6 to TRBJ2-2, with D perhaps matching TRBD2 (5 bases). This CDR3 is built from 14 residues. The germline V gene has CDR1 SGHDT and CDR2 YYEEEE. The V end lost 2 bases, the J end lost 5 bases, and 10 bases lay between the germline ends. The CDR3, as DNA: TGTGCCAGCAGCTTCACGGGATCTACCGGGGAGCTGTTTTTT. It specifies CASSFTGSTGELFF.

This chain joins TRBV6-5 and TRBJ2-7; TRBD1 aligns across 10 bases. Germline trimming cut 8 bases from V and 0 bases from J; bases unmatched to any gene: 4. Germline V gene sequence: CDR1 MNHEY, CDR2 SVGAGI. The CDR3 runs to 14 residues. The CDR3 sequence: CASGRTGGSYEQYF. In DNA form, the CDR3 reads TGTGCCAGCGGCCGGACAGGGGGCTCCTACGAGCAGTACTTC.

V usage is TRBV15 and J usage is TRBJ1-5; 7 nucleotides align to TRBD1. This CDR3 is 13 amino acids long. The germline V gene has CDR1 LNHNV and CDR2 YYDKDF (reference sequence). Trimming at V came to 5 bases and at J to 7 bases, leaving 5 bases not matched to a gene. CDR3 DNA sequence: TGTGCCACCAGCCGACAGGGAGGACAGCCCCAGCATTTT. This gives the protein CATSRQGGQPQHF.

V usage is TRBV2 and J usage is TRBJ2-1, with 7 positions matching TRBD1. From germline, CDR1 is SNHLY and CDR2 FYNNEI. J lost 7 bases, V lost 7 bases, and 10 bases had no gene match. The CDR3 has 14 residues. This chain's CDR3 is CASTPDRVGNEQFF. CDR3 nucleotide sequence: TGTGCCAGCACCCCCGACAGGGTAGGGAATGAGCAGTTCTTC.

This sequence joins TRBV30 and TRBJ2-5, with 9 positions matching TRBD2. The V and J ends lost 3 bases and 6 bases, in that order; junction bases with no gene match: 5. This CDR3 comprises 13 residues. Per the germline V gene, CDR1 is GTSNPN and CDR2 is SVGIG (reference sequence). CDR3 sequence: CAWRREGSKTQYF. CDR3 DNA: TGTGCCTGGAGGCGGGAGGGTTCAAAGACCCAGTACTTC.

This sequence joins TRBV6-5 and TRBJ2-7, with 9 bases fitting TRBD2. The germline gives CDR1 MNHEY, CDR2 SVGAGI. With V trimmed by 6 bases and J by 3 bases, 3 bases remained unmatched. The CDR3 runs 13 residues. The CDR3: CASRLTSGYEQYF. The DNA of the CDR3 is TGTGCCAGCAGGTTGACTAGCGGCTACGAGCAGTACTTC.

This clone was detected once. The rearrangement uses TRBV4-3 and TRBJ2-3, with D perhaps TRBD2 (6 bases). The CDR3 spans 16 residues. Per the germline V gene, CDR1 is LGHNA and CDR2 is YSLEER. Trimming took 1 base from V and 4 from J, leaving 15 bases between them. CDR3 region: CASSQVGGAAADTQYF. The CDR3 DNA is TGCGCCAGCAGCCAAGTGGGGGGTGCGGCCGCAGATACGCAGTATTTT.